Below, 18 T cell receptor beta chains from the same sample are listed, as sequenced in a study of OX40 agonist ivuxolimab in advanced cancers. Some clones are missing from TCRdb's copy, which holds only in-frame ones; the method was immunoSEQ multiplex PCR. The sample lists around 48,000 clones, 83% occurring once. Sample: CD4+ or CD8+ T cells sorted from blood, taken in a trial of the OX40 agonist ivuxolimab. The receptors were sampled from an adult with an advanced solid tumor such as melanoma, head and neck, liver or kidney cancer.

This clone is judged medium-sized. This chain joins TRBV6-8 and TRBJ1-2; TRBD1 might be the D (6 bases). Trimming took off 6 bases at V and 4 bases at J, with 12 bases between the two ends. Germline assignment: CDR1 MNHGY and CDR2 SAAAGT. The CDR3 loop spans 13 amino acids. This CDR3 reads CASRPDRIYGYTF. The CDR3 DNA is TGTGCCAGCAGACCCGACAGGATCTATGGCTACACCTTC.

Notes on this clone: The junction departs from germline at one end; a sequencing error may be responsible. The V and J genes are TRBV7-7 and TRBJ2-6; tentatively, D is TRBD1 or TRBD2 (5 bases each). This CDR3 has 15 amino acids. Germline CDR1 and CDR2: SSHAT and FNYEAQ (reference sequence). CDR3 in DNA: TGTGCTAGCAGCCCCCTGGGGGCTGGGGCCAACGTCCTGACTTTC. Encoded protein: CASSPLGAGANVLTF.

V is TRBV25-1 and J is TRBJ1-2; possibly TRBD1 for D (5 bases). The ends were cut back, 3 bases at V and 7 bases at J, with 12 bases in the middle. There are 13 residues in the CDR3. Germline V gene sequence: CDR1 MGHDK, CDR2 SYGVNS. The CDR3 spells CASSDLDQGGYTF. CDR3 coding DNA: TGTGCCAGCAGTGACCTCGATCAGGGTGGCTACACCTTC.

This clone was seen a single time. V is TRBV25-1 and J is TRBJ2-7; no clear D gene. Germline V gives CDR1 MGHDK, CDR2 SYGVNS. V lost 11 bases and J 3 bases, leaving 14 bases between the germline ends. The CDR3 loop spans 12 amino acids. The CDR3, as DNA: TGTGCCGGCACCCCCCGCTTCTACGAGCAGTACTTC. Translated, it gives CAGTPRFYEQYF.

This chain links TRBV10-3 with TRBJ2-7; TRBD2 is a possible D gene (5 bases). Trimming stripped 8 bases from V and 7 bases from J, with 12 bases between. This CDR3 has 11 residues. Germline V CDR1 and CDR2: ENHRY, SYGVKD. The CDR3: CAIAARREQYF. In DNA form, the CDR3 reads TGTGCCATCGCGGCCCGGAGGGAGCAGTACTTC.

The V call is TRBV7-9, the J call TRBJ2-7; TRBD2 might be the D (6 bases). Germline-derived CDR1 and CDR2 are SEHNR and FQNEAQ (reference sequence). V shed 1 base and J shed 7 bases, with 17 bases lying between them. This CDR3 is built from 15 residues. CDR3 nucleotides: TGTGCCAGCAGCTTAGGGGACCGCCCCGGAGGGGAGCAGTACTTC. Translated: CASSLGDRPGGEQYF.

The V call is TRBV10-3, the J call TRBJ2-7, with 7 nucleotides matching TRBD2. The CDR3 is made up of 13 amino acids. V shed 5 bases and J 6 bases; nucleotides not matched to a gene: 7. CDR1 is ENHRY and CDR2 is SYGVKD in the germline V gene. The CDR3 bases are TGTGCCATCAGTCAGATGGGGGGGGGCGAGCAGTACTTC. Its protein product is CAISQMGGGEQYF.

The chain carries TRBV5-1 and TRBJ1-3, with 7 bases aligning to TRBD1. Germline V gene data show CDR1 as SGHRS and CDR2 as YFSETQ. V trimming: 0 bases; J trimming: 0 bases; junction bases outside the gene matches: 6. The CDR3 extends over 17 amino acids. CDR3 in amino acids: CASSLVSDRRSGNTIYF. DNA for the CDR3: TGCGCCAGCAGCTTGGTGTCGGACAGGCGCTCTGGAAACACCATATATTTT.

The chain has TRBV7-2 and TRBJ1-1; D is unresolved. From germline, CDR1 is SGHTA and CDR2 FQGNSA. V was cut by 3 bases and J by 4 bases, with 12 bases left in between. This CDR3 region has 14 residues. CDR3 coding DNA: TGTGCCAGCAGCTTGTATCGTCGGGTCACTGAAGCTTTCTTT. It is translated as CASSLYRRVTEAFF.

CDR3 region: CASSRTNTGELFF. DNA of the CDR3: TGTGCCAGCAGCCGGACGAACACCGGGGAGCTGTTTTTT. The gene calls are TRBV5-5 and TRBJ2-2; no firm D call. The CDR3 runs to 13 residues. CDR1 SGHKS and CDR2 YYEKEE come from the germline V gene (reference sequence). V was clipped by 4 bases and J by 0 bases, with 4 bases between them.

The rearrangement joins TRBV11-2 to TRBJ2-7; D is unresolved. Between the trimmed V and J ends, which lost 5 bases and 3 bases, there was a span of 5 bases. The CDR3 spans 11 residues. In germline, CDR1 is SGHAT, CDR2 FQNNGV. CDR3 sequence (DNA): TGTGCCAGCAGCGCCAACTACGAGCAGTACTTC. This translates into CASSANYEQYF.

The chain couples TRBV5-1 to TRBJ1-5, with D possibly being TRBD1 (5 bases). The CDR3 has 15 amino acids. Germline lookup yields CDR1 SGHRS and CDR2 YFSETQ. V gave up 0 bases and J gave up 7 bases, with 14 bases separating them. In DNA, the CDR3 is TGCGCCAGCAGCTTGGAATTCGGACGGGGGCAGCCCCAGCATTTT. Translated: CASSLEFGRGQPQHF.

The V call is TRBV30, the J call TRBJ1-4; 7 positions agree with TRBD1. The V gene end was trimmed by 0 bases and the J gene end by 8 bases; junction bases not matched to a gene: 6. CDR3 length: 14 residues. From germline, CDR1 is GTSNPN and CDR2 SVGIG (reference sequence). The CDR3 loop is CAWSVRAGGEKLFF. In DNA, the CDR3 is TGTGCCTGGAGTGTACGGGCAGGGGGGGAAAAACTGTTTTTT.

The chain is built from TRBV30 and TRBJ1-2, with a possible D match to TRBD1 (6 bases). V was clipped by 7 bases and J by 6 bases, with 15 bases between them. Germline lookup yields CDR1 GTSNPN and CDR2 SVGIG (reference sequence). CDR3 size: 12 residues. The chain's CDR3 is CAFLRGRDGYTF. In DNA form, the CDR3 reads TGTGCCTTTCTTCGGGGGCGGGATGGCTACACCTTC. Full variable domain (rest looked up from reference TRBV30 and TRBJ1-2): SQTIHQWPATLVQPVGSPLSLECTVEGTSNPNLYWYRQAAGRGLQLLFYSVGIGQISSEVPQNLSASRPQDRQFILSSKKLLLSDSGFYLCAFLRGRDGYTFGSGTRLTVV.

As for this clone: A read error may account for a junction end that differs from germline. The chain recombines TRBV19 with TRBJ1-2, with D possibly matching TRBD1 (5 bases). The germline V gene encodes CDR1 LNHDA and CDR2 SQIVND (reference sequence). The CDR3 covers 14 residues. CDR3 nucleotides: TGTGCCAGTTATCGGACGGGGGTATATTATGGCTGCACCTTC. Translated, it gives CASYRTGVYYGCTF. The full variable domain, rest sourced from reference TRBV19 and TRBJ1-2, is DGGITQSPKYLFRKEGQNVTLSCEQNLNHDAMYWYRQDPGQGLRLIYYSQIVNDFQKGDIAEGYSVSREKKESFPLTVTSAQKNPTAFYLCASYRTGVYYGCTFGSGTRLTVV.

This rearrangement joins TRBV29-1 to TRBJ2-1; 7 bases are a match to TRBD1. Trimming at V came to 4 bases and at J to 3 bases, leaving 12 bases not matched to a gene. The CDR3 extends over 16 amino acids. Germline V lookup: CDR1 SQVTM, CDR2 ANQGSEA. The CDR3: CSVGGSRQGFYNEQFF. CDR3 DNA sequence: TGCAGCGTTGGGGGATCCCGACAGGGCTTCTACAATGAGCAGTTCTTC.

Only one count was recorded for this clone. The rearrangement joins TRBV7-2 to TRBJ1-2; D gene uncertain. Trimming cost V 5 bases and J 0 bases, with 4 bases left between them. Germline lookup yields CDR1 SGHTA and CDR2 FQGNSA. The CDR3 is made up of 12 amino acids. The CDR3 here is CASSSSNYGYTF. CDR3 coding DNA: TGTGCCAGCAGCAGTTCTAACTATGGCTACACCTTC.

The count of this clone is one. The V gene is TRBV9, the J gene TRBJ1-1, with TRBD1 as a possible D gene (6 bases). V gave up 0 bases and J gave up 5 bases, with 20 bases separating them. CDR3 length: 17 amino acids. CDR1 SGDLS and CDR2 YYNGEE come from the germline V gene. In nucleotides, the CDR3 is TGTGCCAGCAGCGTAGGGGTGGGCGGGGGGCGAAGTACTGAAGCTTTCTTT. It translates to CASSVGVGGGRSTEAFF.